These 8 T cell receptor beta chains originate from one sample sequenced in a study of T cells in Graves' hyperthyroidism and ophthalmopathy (dated by TCRdb to about 2019). The protocol used for the library was multiplex PCR. Reads for this sample came from an Illumina HiSeq 2000. The TCR beta CDR3 regions were amplified from RNA transcripts. For the first round of RT-PCR on the TCR CDR3, the HTBI primer set was used together with the Qiagen OneStep RT-PCR kit. In-frame beta chains were kept once TCRdb had trimmed the public reads at Q25 with fastp and called clones with MiXCR. Every CDR3 protein is listed once, alongside the most common genes and DNA of its rows. Across this sample there are some 27,000 distinct CDR3 sequences, with roughly 46% seen only once. The ten most abundant clones make up 10% of the sample. The sequenced sample was blood. The receptors were gathered from a woman under 40 with Graves' hyperthyroidism.

In DNA, the CDR3 is TGTGCCATCAGTGTTAGCGGCCCCAGGGGTACCCAGTACTTC. It encodes CAISVSGPRGTQYF. The J gene is TRBJ2-5, the V gene TRBV10-3; D tentatively reads TRBD1 or TRBD2 (6 bases each). V lost 4 bases, J lost 8 bases, and 17 bases lay in between. The germline CDR1 and CDR2 sequences are ENHRY and SYGVKD. The length of the CDR3 is 14 residues.

By share, this clonotype counts as medium-sized (0.01 to 0.1%). The chain employs TRBV19 and TRBJ1-4; no reliable D call. The CDR3 extends over 14 amino acids. V shed 4 bases and J shed 7 bases, with 13 bases lying between them. CDR1 LNHDA and CDR2 SQIVND come from the germline V gene (reference sequence). CDR3 protein: CASSTVDVSEKLFF. DNA for the CDR3: TGTGCCAGTAGTACAGTGGATGTCAGTGAAAAACTGTTTTTT.

This clonotype was counted ten times or more. The chain links TRBV2 to TRBJ2-5; D call uncertain. CDR3 length: 13 residues. CDR1 and CDR2 from the germline V gene are SNHLY and FYNNEI. Trimming removed 4 bases at V and 8 bases at J, with 14 bases between. The CDR3 protein is CASSGAPQATQYF. CDR3 bases: TGTGCCAGCAGTGGCGCCCCACAAGCCACCCAGTACTTC.

This clonotype was recorded many times. V and J are TRBV28 and TRBJ1-4, with TRBD1 as a possible D gene (5 bases). This CDR3 has 15 amino acids. The germline V gene has CDR1 MDHEN and CDR2 SYDVKM. Trimming pared 6 bases from V and 3 bases from J, leaving 14 bases between. The CDR3 here is CASRLRGMSNEKLFF. CDR3 sequence (DNA): TGTGCCAGCAGGTTGAGGGGTATGTCTAATGAAAAACTGTTTTTT.

The gene calls are TRBV20-1 and TRBJ1-5, with 7 bases that match TRBD1. V was pared by 8 bases and J by 3 bases, with 10 bases of the junction left unmatched. Germline assignment: CDR1 DFQATT and CDR2 SNEGSKA (reference sequence). This CDR3 has 14 amino acids. CDR3 protein: CSLTGVANNQPQHF. The CDR3 nucleotides read TGCAGTCTAACAGGGGTGGCGAACAATCAGCCCCAGCATTTT.

V usage is TRBV29-1 and J usage is TRBJ2-5; TRBD2 is a possible D gene (7 bases). CDR3 size: 12 residues. The V and J ends lost 5 bases and 5 bases respectively, with 12 bases between them. Germline V gene data show CDR1 as SQVTM and CDR2 as ANQGSEA. The CDR3 protein is CSVLGGPETQYF. As DNA, the CDR3 is TGCAGCGTTCTGGGGGGGCCGGAGACCCAGTACTTC.

By share, this clonotype counts as medium-sized. The chain has TRBV2 and TRBJ2-5; 7 positions agree with TRBD1. The CDR3 covers 15 residues. From germline, CDR1 is SNHLY and CDR2 FYNNEI. The J segment lost 1 base and the V segment lost 10 bases, leaving 12 bases of the junction unmatched. The CDR3, as DNA: TGTGCCACCCGTAGGGACAGCCACATCCAAGAGACCCAGTACTTC. This encodes CATRRDSHIQETQYF.

The sample holds a few counts of this clonotype. The chain has TRBV5-6 and TRBJ2-7; TRBD2 matches at 10 bases. V shed 7 bases, J shed 5 bases, and the junction held 15 bases outside the gene matches. The CDR3 spans 16 residues. CDR1 SGHDT and CDR2 YYEEEE come from the germline V gene. The CDR3: CASGPPGTSVINEQYF. CDR3 nucleotides: TGTGCCAGCGGCCCGCCCGGGACTAGCGTAATCAACGAGCAGTACTTC.